Each of the 25 T cell receptor beta chains below was sequenced from the same sample in a study of regulatory T cells in long-lasting Graves disease. Time point given: persistent/refractory GD, antithyroid drugs over 5 years with positive TRAb. Extracted PBMC RNA gave rise to the TCR library. Arm-PCR of CDR3 regions and iRepertoire HTBI primers were the basis on which TCR beta libraries were built. MiXCR, applied by TCRdb to the multiplex PCR reads, yields one record per CDR3 protein. The table has 400,000 to 450,000 distinct CDR3 sequences, roughly a quarter seen once; the top ten hold roughly a quarter. The sequences come from peripheral blood mononuclear cells (PBMCs), collected when the disease was refractory, from a patient treated with antithyroid drugs. Every receptor here comes from a female donor with Graves disease.

The chain recombines TRBV30 with TRBJ2-1; D might be TRBD1 (5 bases). The V gene's germline CDR1 is GTSNPN and CDR2 SVGIG (reference sequence). CDR3 length: 14 residues. Trimming removed 0 bases at V and 6 bases at J, with 12 bases between. DNA of the CDR3: TGTGCCTGGAGTGTAAAAGGGGTGGGCAATGAGCAGTTCTTC. Translated: CAWSVKGVGNEQFF.

This clonotype was observed a handful of times. The chain recombines TRBV7-9 with TRBJ2-3, with 12 bases matching TRBD1. V was pared by 4 bases and J by 5 bases, with 10 bases of the junction left unmatched. The CDR3 loop spans 17 amino acids. Germline V gene lookup returns CDR1 SEHNR and CDR2 FQNEAQ (reference sequence). CDR3 protein: CASSSGSGTGGGDTQYF. The CDR3 DNA reads TGTGCCAGCAGCTCTGGATCCGGGACAGGGGGCGGAGATACGCAGTATTTT.

The chain is built from TRBV20-1 and TRBJ1-4, with TRBD1 matching 8 bases. V was clipped by 3 bases and J by 2 bases; unmatched bases: 5. From germline, CDR1 is DFQATT and CDR2 SNEGSKA (reference sequence). CDR3 length: 15 residues. This CDR3 is CSASPGGATNEKLFF. The DNA of the CDR3 is TGCAGTGCTAGCCCAGGGGGCGCGACTAATGAAAAACTGTTTTTT.

This clonotype was observed many times. The chain couples TRBV19 to TRBJ1-1, with a tentative D call TRBD1 (6 bases). The V end was cut by 3 bases, the J end by 2 bases, with 16 bases between. Germline V gene data show CDR1 as LNHDA and CDR2 as SQIVND (reference sequence). The CDR3 has 16 amino acids. The CDR3 loop reads CASSMSLDSGNTEAFF. CDR3 bases: TGTGCCAGTAGTATGTCTCTGGACAGCGGAAACACTGAAGCTTTCTTT.

In this sample, this clonotype turned up a few times. This rearrangement joins TRBV6-5 to TRBJ2-7; tentative D call: TRBD1 (6 bases). Germline CDR1 reads MNHEY; CDR2 reads SVGAGI. The CDR3 sequence is 14 residues long. V was pared by 2 bases and J by 4 bases, with 12 bases between. The CDR3 bases are TGTGCCAGCAGTTACCCCGGGACACAATACGAGCAGTACTTC. Translated, it gives CASSYPGTQYEQYF.

This sequence joins TRBV7-2 and TRBJ1-2; D possibly corresponds to TRBD1 (5 bases). V was shortened by 3 bases and J by 4 bases, with 9 bases between the two germline ends. Per germline, CDR1 SGHTA and CDR2 FQGNSA. This CDR3 spans 13 amino acids. DNA for the CDR3: TGTGCCAGCAGCTTCCCAGGGATCTATGGCTACACCTTC. Its translation: CASSFPGIYGYTF.

This clonotype was seen only a few times. V usage is TRBV24-1 and J usage is TRBJ1-5; no clear D gene. V shed 3 bases and J shed 2 bases, with 10 bases lying between them. CDR1 KGHDR and CDR2 SFDVKD come from the germline V gene. The CDR3 runs 15 residues. This chain's CDR3 is CATSDDSGGNQPQHF. The CDR3 region has the DNA TGTGCCACCAGTGATGACTCGGGTGGCAATCAGCCCCAGCATTTT.

This clonotype has ten or more counts. The chain carries TRBV27 and TRBJ2-3; the D is unclear. Germline values: CDR1 MNHEY, CDR2 SMNVEV (reference sequence). V dropped 6 bases and J dropped 1 base, with 5 bases sitting between them. There are 12 residues in the CDR3. This CDR3 reads CASSPRTDTQYF. In DNA, the CDR3 is TGTGCCAGCAGCCCACGCACAGATACGCAGTATTTT.

A remark on this clonotype: A much larger clone lies one base from this, so it may be a read error. The chain has TRBV10-3 and TRBJ1-2; 7 bases fit TRBD1. Germline CDR1 is ENHRY and CDR2 is SYGVKD. The length of the CDR3 is 15 residues. CDR3 nucleotides: TGTGCCATCAGTGACCACGGACAGGCTAACCATGGCTACACCTTC. This translates into CAISDHGQANHGYTF.

The CDR3 protein is CASSLTGGPDTQYF. DNA of the CDR3: TGTGCCAGCAGCCTAACTGGGGGCCCAGATACGCAGTATTTT. The gene calls are TRBV7-9 and TRBJ2-3; weak D call: TRBD1 (6 bases). Germline V gives CDR1 SEHNR, CDR2 FQNEAQ (reference sequence). CDR3 length equals 14 residues. Trimming cost V 5 bases and J 4 bases, with 13 bases left between them.

This clonotype came up a few times. The chain is built from TRBV20-1 and TRBJ1-1; D unresolved. Trimming took off 2 bases at V and 7 bases at J, with 11 bases between the two ends. CDR1 is DFQATT and CDR2 is SNEGSKA in the germline V gene (reference sequence). The CDR3 contains 12 residues. The CDR3 sequence is CSARSMNGEAFF. CDR3 bases: TGCAGTGCTAGAAGCATGAACGGTGAAGCTTTCTTT.

At least ten counts were recorded for this clonotype. The rearrangement uses TRBV20-1 and TRBJ2-5; a weak D match, TRBD1 (5 bases). The CDR3 has 14 residues. Germline assignment: CDR1 DFQATT and CDR2 SNEGSKA (reference sequence). The V gene lost 6 bases and the J gene lost 1 base, with 15 bases spanning the gap. CDR3 in amino acids: CSAPHRKGQETQYF. In DNA, the CDR3 is TGCAGTGCCCCGCACAGGAAGGGCCAAGAGACCCAGTACTTC.

J is TRBJ2-3 and V is TRBV20-1; D gene unclear. The CDR3 spans 14 residues. Germline CDR1 and CDR2: DFQATT and SNEGSKA (reference sequence). V was clipped by 2 bases and J by 3 bases, with 12 bases between them. In DNA form, the CDR3 reads TGCAGTGCTAGACCTAGAAAAGAGACAGATACGCAGTATTTT. Protein sequence: CSARPRKETDTQYF.

This clonotype has only a few counts. This rearrangement joins TRBV5-1 to TRBJ2-2, with D perhaps matching TRBD2 (6 bases). The CDR3 sequence is 16 residues long. CDR1 is SGHRS, CDR2 YFSETQ, per germline. Trimming shortened V by 3 bases and J by 4 bases, and 16 bases separated the two germline ends. The DNA of the CDR3 is TGCGCCAGCAGCTCCACCCCCGGGAGCTCCACCGGGGAGCTGTTTTTT. It is translated as CASSSTPGSSTGELFF.

CDR3 protein: CSARSGGEYNEQFF. The CDR3 DNA sequence: TGCAGTGCTCGAAGCGGGGGGGAGTACAATGAGCAGTTCTTC. This rearrangement joins TRBV20-1 to TRBJ2-1, with 10 bases fitting TRBD2. The V and J ends lost 5 bases and 4 bases, in that order; junction bases with no gene match: 5. The CDR3 loop spans 14 amino acids. Germline V gene data show CDR1 as DFQATT and CDR2 as SNEGSKA (reference sequence).

This chain connects TRBV7-2 to TRBJ1-2, with D possibly being TRBD1 (5 bases). V was trimmed by 5 bases and J by 4 bases, leaving 14 bases between them. The CDR3 runs 14 residues. Germline V gene sequence: CDR1 SGHTA, CDR2 FQGNSA. The CDR3 nucleotides read TGTGCCAGCAGCCCGAGTTCAGGGATCTATGGCTACACCTTC. Translating gives CASSPSSGIYGYTF.

The V call is TRBV6-2 or TRBV6-3, the J call TRBJ2-1; 8 nucleotides align to TRBD2. The V gene end was trimmed by 6 bases and the J gene end by 4 bases; junction bases not matched to a gene: 8. CDR3 length: 15 residues. CDR1 is MNHEY, CDR2 SVGEGT, per germline. The CDR3 nucleotides are TGTGCCAGCAGCCTGACCGGGACTAGTTACAATGAGCAGTTCTTC. Translation: CASSLTGTSYNEQFF.

Only a few counts were recorded for this clonotype. This sequence joins TRBV29-1 and TRBJ1-4, with 7 bases that match TRBD1. J was trimmed by 6 bases and V by 6 bases; bases with no gene match: 10. The V gene's germline CDR1 is SQVTM and CDR2 ANQGSEA. The CDR3 consists of 14 residues. CDR3 in amino acids: CSVRDTGADEKLFF. The CDR3 DNA sequence: TGCAGCGTGAGAGATACAGGGGCGGATGAAAAACTGTTTTTT.

This chain connects TRBV28 to TRBJ2-7, with a tentative D call TRBD1 (7 bases). Germline lookup yields CDR1 MDHEN and CDR2 SYDVKM. The CDR3 contains 16 residues. V lost 5 bases to trimming and J lost 0 bases, with 17 bases between them. The CDR3 sequence is CASSTPQGGSSYEQYF. CDR3 nucleotides: TGTGCCAGCAGTACTCCCCAGGGGGGCAGCTCCTACGAGCAGTACTTC.

This clonotype has a count of ten or more. The chain is built from TRBV7-9 and TRBJ2-7, with 11 nucleotides matching TRBD2. This CDR3 region has 14 residues. The germline V gene has CDR1 SEHNR and CDR2 FQNEAQ (reference sequence). J was trimmed by 5 bases and V by 3 bases; bases with no gene match: 3. This CDR3 is CASSLTSGTDEQYF. The CDR3 coding sequence is TGTGCCAGCAGCTTGACTAGCGGGACCGACGAGCAGTACTTC.

The J gene is TRBJ1-3, the V gene TRBV5-1; 7 bases line up with TRBD1. Germline V gives CDR1 SGHRS, CDR2 YFSETQ. Germline trimming cut 2 bases from V and 0 bases from J; bases unmatched to any gene: 5. CDR3 length equals 16 residues. The CDR3 nucleotides are TGCGCCAGCAGCTTAACAGGGGCCATCTCTGGAAACACCATATATTTT. Protein: CASSLTGAISGNTIYF.

There are many counts of this clonotype. This chain uses TRBV27 with TRBJ2-7, with D tentatively TRBD1 (6 bases). V gave up 7 bases and J gave up 2 bases, with 15 bases separating them. There are 14 residues in the CDR3. Germline CDR1 and CDR2: MNHEY and SMNVEV (reference sequence). CDR3 sequence (DNA): TGTGCCAGCAATGGGGGCGGGTTGCCCTACGAGCAGTACTTC. Encoded protein: CASNGGGLPYEQYF.

A few counts support this clonotype. The J gene is TRBJ1-5, the V gene TRBV6-2 or TRBV6-3; no clear D. Germline V gives CDR1 MNHEY, CDR2 SVGEGT. The ends were cut back, 1 base at V and 4 bases at J, with 5 bases in the middle. The CDR3 runs 13 residues. DNA of the CDR3: TGTGCCAGCAGTTACTACGGAAATCAGCCCCAGCATTTT. Encoded protein: CASSYYGNQPQHF.

This clonotype was counted many times. The chain couples TRBV20-1 to TRBJ1-2; D gene unclear. Trimming took 3 bases from V and 3 from J, leaving 11 bases between them. This CDR3 is built from 13 residues. Germline values: CDR1 DFQATT, CDR2 SNEGSKA (reference sequence). For the CDR3, the DNA is TGCAGTGCTAGGTCCTCGGGGTACTATGGCTACACCTTC. It codes for CSARSSGYYGYTF.

The chain joins TRBV6-6 to TRBJ2-1; D may match TRBD1 or TRBD2 (5 bases each). The CDR3 loop spans 17 amino acids. In germline, CDR1 is MNHNY, CDR2 SVGAGI (reference sequence). V was shortened by 0 bases and J by 0 bases, with 12 bases between the two germline ends. The CDR3 nucleotides read TGTGCCAGCAGTTACTCGAGGGGCCCTAGCTCCTACAATGAGCAGTTCTTC. This codes for CASSYSRGPSSYNEQFF.